The rows below give T cell receptor beta chains drawn from one sample of a study of CD8 T cells in ankylosing spondylitis. One entry per CDR3 protein, called by TCRdb with MiXCR from the 5' RACE reads. The table has 670,000 or so distinct CDR3 sequences, under 20% seen once. Sequencing was carried out using blood, either unsorted or a sorted T cell fraction (not recorded which). These receptor sequences come from a male donor with ankylosing spondylitis. The CDR3 runs from the conserved cysteine through the conserved F or W. The D gene is left open where the match is weak. Size is stated for part of the rows, as once, few or many counts, or as a class when the clone is expanded.

CDR3nt: TGTGCCACCGTACAGGGGATGATGAACACTGAAGCTTTCTTT
CDR3aa: CATVQGMMNTEAFF
abundance: few
v_gene: TRBV6-1
d_gene: TRBD1
j_gene: TRBJ1-1

CDR3nt: TGTGCCAGCAGCTTATCGGTAGGCTACCAAGAGACCCAGTACTTC
CDR3aa: CASSLSVGYQETQYF
abundance: -
v_gene: TRBV11-2
d_gene: -
j_gene: TRBJ2-5

CDR3nt: TGCAGCGTTACAAGGGGTGTGACGGGAGGGGTCCAAGAGACCCAGTACTTC
CDR3aa: CSVTRGVTGGVQETQYF
abundance: few
v_gene: TRBV29-1
d_gene: TRBD2
j_gene: TRBJ2-5

CDR3nt: TGTGCCAGCTCACCTAATCGGGATACGCAGTATTTT
CDR3aa: CASSPNRDTQYF
abundance: -
v_gene: TRBV18
d_gene: -
j_gene: TRBJ2-3

CDR3nt: TGCGCCAGCAGCCAAGCCGGGTCGGATTACAATGAGCAGTTCTTC
CDR3aa: CASSQAGSDYNEQFF
abundance: -
v_gene: TRBV4-3
d_gene: -
j_gene: TRBJ2-1

CDR3nt: TGCGCCAGCAGCCTACGGGACAGGGGGGGTGGAAACACCATATATTTT
CDR3aa: CASSLRDRGGGNTIYF
abundance: few
v_gene: TRBV4-1
d_gene: TRBD1
j_gene: TRBJ1-3

CDR3nt: TGTGCCAGCAGAATTACAGGGGCCGATACGCAGTATTTT
CDR3aa: CASRITGADTQYF
abundance: -
v_gene: TRBV7-9
d_gene: TRBD1
j_gene: TRBJ2-3

CDR3nt: TGTGCTAGTGGTTTGGCCGAATTGGGTGAGCAGTTCTTC
CDR3aa: CASGLAELGEQFF
abundance: few
v_gene: TRBV12-5
d_gene: -
j_gene: TRBJ2-1

CDR3nt: TGTGCCAGCAGAGGATCGGGGGGGGCCGATGCCTACAATGAGCAGTTCTTC
CDR3aa: CASRGSGGADAYNEQFF
abundance: many
v_gene: TRBV12-3/TRBV12-4
d_gene: TRBD2
j_gene: TRBJ2-1

CDR3nt: TGCAGCGTTGAAACGGGACAGGGGGCTGTCGAGCAGTACTTC
CDR3aa: CSVETGQGAVEQYF
abundance: -
v_gene: TRBV29-1
d_gene: TRBD1
j_gene: TRBJ2-7

CDR3nt: TGTGCCACCCGGGACACCGCCTACGAGCAGTACTTC
CDR3aa: CATRDTAYEQYF
abundance: -
v_gene: TRBV28
d_gene: -
j_gene: TRBJ2-7

CDR3nt: TGTGCCAGCACTTATAGAACTAAAAATTCACCCCTCCACTTT
CDR3aa: CASTYRTKNSPLHF
abundance: -
v_gene: TRBV12-3/TRBV12-4
d_gene: -
j_gene: TRBJ1-6

CDR3nt: TGTGCCTGGCAGAGTTTCCAAAACTATGGCTACACCTTC
CDR3aa: CAWQSFQNYGYTF
abundance: -
v_gene: TRBV30
d_gene: -
j_gene: TRBJ1-2

CDR3nt: TGTGCCATCACCCCCGGCAGGGTTCAGTTCTACGAGCAGTACTTC
CDR3aa: CAITPGRVQFYEQYF
abundance: few
v_gene: TRBV10-3
d_gene: -
j_gene: TRBJ2-7

CDR3nt: TGTGCCAGCACCATCAGGGGAACCGGGGAGCTGTTTTTT
CDR3aa: CASTIRGTGELFF
abundance: -
v_gene: TRBV12-3/TRBV12-4
d_gene: -
j_gene: TRBJ2-2

CDR3nt: TGTGCCAGCAGCTTAGCGCAGGCGGGGGAGGCTTTCTTT
CDR3aa: CASSLAQAGEAFF
abundance: -
v_gene: TRBV7-9
d_gene: -
j_gene: TRBJ1-1

CDR3nt: TGTGCCAGCAGCGCAACGACAGCCAATGAGCAGTTCTTC
CDR3aa: CASSATTANEQFF
abundance: -
v_gene: TRBV7-3
d_gene: -
j_gene: TRBJ2-1

CDR3nt: TGTGCCAGCAGCTCCTCCGGGACTAGCGGGAGCTATGAGCAGTTCTTC
CDR3aa: CASSSSGTSGSYEQFF
abundance: few
v_gene: TRBV7-8
d_gene: TRBD2
j_gene: TRBJ2-1

CDR3nt: TGTGCCAGCAGGGCAGGGGGTAGAGAGACCCAGTACTTC
CDR3aa: CASRAGGRETQYF
abundance: -
v_gene: TRBV2
d_gene: TRBD1
j_gene: TRBJ2-5

CDR3nt: TGTGCCAGCAGCGTAGCCGCCGGACAGGCCTTTTATGATGGCTACACCTTC
CDR3aa: CASSVAAGQAFYDGYTF
abundance: -
v_gene: TRBV9
d_gene: TRBD1
j_gene: TRBJ1-2

CDR3nt: TGCGCCAGCAGCCACCTACAGGGGGGTGCCGGGGAGCAGTTCTTC
CDR3aa: CASSHLQGGAGEQFF
abundance: few
v_gene: TRBV4-1
d_gene: TRBD1
j_gene: TRBJ2-1

CDR3nt: TGCGCCAGCAGCCCTGGGGCCTCAACACTCAACAATGAGCAGTTCTTC
CDR3aa: CASSPGASTLNNEQFF
abundance: -
v_gene: TRBV5-1
d_gene: -
j_gene: TRBJ2-1

CDR3nt: TGTGCCAGCAGCTTGGCCCGGGGGACAGAAAATGAAAAACTGTTTTTT
CDR3aa: CASSLARGTENEKLFF
abundance: -
v_gene: TRBV5-5
d_gene: TRBD1
j_gene: TRBJ1-4

CDR3nt: TGCGCCAGCAGTGAGTTCCCTAGCGGGAGCATCCCAGATACGCAGTATTTT
CDR3aa: CASSEFPSGSIPDTQYF
abundance: -
v_gene: TRBV10-2
d_gene: TRBD2
j_gene: TRBJ2-3

CDR3nt: TGTGCCAGCAGTTTCGGGGAGCGGTCCTACGAGCAGTACTTC
CDR3aa: CASSFGERSYEQYF
abundance: -
v_gene: TRBV27
d_gene: -
j_gene: TRBJ2-7

CDR3nt: TGTGCCAGCAGCACCGACTCGCCCAATGAGCAGTTCTTC
CDR3aa: CASSTDSPNEQFF
abundance: many
v_gene: TRBV12-3/TRBV12-4
d_gene: -
j_gene: TRBJ2-1

CDR3nt: TGCGCCAGCAGCGGGGCGCGGAACACTGAAGCTTTCTTT
CDR3aa: CASSGARNTEAFF
abundance: few
v_gene: TRBV5-1
d_gene: -
j_gene: TRBJ1-1